These 24 T cell receptor beta chains came from one sample sequenced in a study of blood T cell repertoires in COVID-19. This table comes from immunoSEQ multiplex PCR, and its TCRdb copy is limited to in-frame clones, with some not included. The data contain about 70,000 clones, around 87% of them seen just once; the ten biggest clones take up roughly 3.9%. The material sequenced was peripheral blood. Source of these receptors: a man between 65 and 85 years old with active COVID-19.

The CDR3 DNA follows: TGTGCCAGCACCTTAGACAGCCTCGGAGGCTACACCTTC. It specifies CASTLDSLGGYTF. The V gene is TRBV5-4, the J gene TRBJ1-2; perhaps TRBD1 as D (5 bases). Deletions cut 6 bases from V and 8 bases from J, with 17 bases between. Germline V gene lookup returns CDR1 SGHNT and CDR2 YYREEE (reference sequence). This CDR3 has 13 amino acids.

The chain carries TRBV30 and TRBJ1-4, with D uncertain. CDR1 and CDR2 from the germline V gene are GTSNPN and SVGIG (reference sequence). The V end lost 0 bases, the J end lost 8 bases, and 10 bases lay between the germline ends. The CDR3 length is 13 residues. CDR3 residues: CAWSVQASEKLFF. DNA of the CDR3: TGTGCCTGGAGTGTCCAGGCCTCGGAAAAACTGTTTTTT.

The chain couples TRBV30 to TRBJ1-5, with D unclear. V was trimmed by 3 bases and J by 4 bases, leaving 13 bases between them. Germline lookup yields CDR1 GTSNPN and CDR2 SVGIG (reference sequence). The CDR3 sequence is 14 residues long. CDR3 sequence (DNA): TGTGCCTGGAGCGAGGGCCCTAAAAATCAGCCCCAGCATTTT. Translated: CAWSEGPKNQPQHF.

V is TRBV7-3 and J is TRBJ2-1; 10 bases are a match to TRBD1. In germline, CDR1 is SGHTA, CDR2 FQGTGA. The CDR3 consists of 15 residues. The V segment lost 5 bases and the J segment 8 bases; nucleotides outside the gene matches: 9. Written as DNA, the CDR3 is TGTGCCAGCAGCCGACGGGGACAGGGGTTCGATGAGCAGTTCTTC. It specifies CASSRRGQGFDEQFF.

The chain recombines TRBV12-3 or TRBV12-4 with TRBJ2-1, with D possibly matching TRBD2 (5 bases). The V end was cut by 1 base, the J end by 6 bases, with 7 bases between. The CDR3 loop spans 13 amino acids. CDR3 coding DNA: TGTGCCAGCAGTTTAGGGACTGCCAATGAGCAGTTCTTC. As protein: CASSLGTANEQFF.

This chain joins TRBV7-2 and TRBJ2-3; 7 bases align to TRBD2. Germline CDR1 SGHTA, CDR2 FQGNSA. CDR3 length equals 12 residues. The J segment lost 14 bases and the V segment lost 3 bases, leaving 8 bases of the junction unmatched. CDR3 residues: CASSFRLAFGYF. The CDR3 DNA sequence: TGTGCCAGCAGCTTCCGACTAGCTTTTGGGTATTTT.

This chain links TRBV5-4 with TRBJ2-3; maybe TRBD1 (5 bases). This CDR3 contains 15 residues. Deletions cut 2 bases from V and 0 bases from J, with 10 bases between. Germline CDR1 reads SGHNT; CDR2 reads YYREEE (reference sequence). The CDR3 coding sequence is TGTGCCAGCAGCTTTTGGGGCCTAAGCACAGATACGCAGTATTTT. Its translation is CASSFWGLSTDTQYF.

The chain joins TRBV11-3 to TRBJ1-1, with D tentatively TRBD1 (5 bases). V lost 7 bases, J lost 4 bases, and 22 bases lay in between. In germline, CDR1 is SGHNT, CDR2 YENEEA. The CDR3 contains 16 residues. CDR3 sequence: CASTHPRGTPGTEAFF. For the CDR3, the DNA is TGTGCCAGCACCCACCCACGGGGGACGCCGGGCACTGAAGCTTTCTTT.

The chain combines TRBV6-1 with TRBJ2-3, with TRBD2 identical over 8 bases. With V trimmed by 2 bases and J by 4 bases, 14 bases remained unmatched. The CDR3 sequence is 18 residues long. Germline CDR1 and CDR2: MNHNS and SASEGT. The CDR3, as DNA: TGTGCCAGCAGTGAAAGCGGCCCCAGTAGCGGGAAGGCAGATACGCAGTATTTT. Translated: CASSESGPSSGKADTQYF.

The chain has TRBV5-6 and TRBJ1-6; 7 nucleotides agree with TRBD1. The CDR3 length is 14 residues. V shed 4 bases and J 4 bases; nucleotides not matched to a gene: 2. Per germline, CDR1 SGHDT and CDR2 YYEEEE. The CDR3 DNA is TGTGCCAGCAGCCGGGACAGTTATAATTCACCCCTCCACTTT. Amino acids: CASSRDSYNSPLHF.

The chain is built from TRBV7-8 and TRBJ2-3, with TRBD2 identical over 11 bases. CDR1 and CDR2 from the germline V gene are SGHVS and FQNEAQ. V was pared by 3 bases and J by 4 bases, with 3 bases of the junction left unmatched. CDR3 length: 15 residues. The CDR3 protein is CASSFSGRGADTQYF. DNA for the CDR3: TGTGCCAGCAGCTTTAGCGGGAGGGGGGCAGATACGCAGTATTTT.

The chain has TRBV29-1 and TRBJ2-7; possibly TRBD2 for D (6 bases). CDR3 length: 13 residues. The germline gives CDR1 SQVTM, CDR2 ANQGSEA. V shed 4 bases and J shed 4 bases, with 14 bases lying between them. The CDR3 DNA reads TGCAGCGTTGCGGCGGGAACGGGGTACGAGCAGTACTTC. Its translation is CSVAAGTGYEQYF.

The chain combines TRBV30 with TRBJ2-2, with 11 bases matching TRBD2. The CDR3 consists of 16 residues. The ends lost 3 bases at V and 7 bases at J; junction bases unmatched: 10. Germline CDR1 GTSNPN, CDR2 SVGIG (reference sequence). The CDR3 DNA reads TGTGCCTGGAGCGAAAATAGCGGGAGGGCCTACGGGGAGCTGTTTTTT. Translated, it gives CAWSENSGRAYGELFF.

Written as DNA, the CDR3 is TGTGCCAGCAGCCGATCAGTCGATGAAAAACTGTTTTTT. This gives the protein CASSRSVDEKLFF. The V and J genes are TRBV7-2 and TRBJ1-4; D ambiguous. The CDR3 runs to 13 residues. Looked up from germline, CDR1 is SGHTA and CDR2 is FQGNSA. Trimming left V 5 bases short and J 6 bases short, with 10 bases between.

The V gene is TRBV7-8, the J gene TRBJ1-5, with 8 positions matching TRBD1. V trimming: 0 bases; J trimming: 7 bases; junction bases outside the gene matches: 5. Germline V gene data show CDR1 as SGHVS and CDR2 as FQNEAQ. The CDR3 length is 15 residues. The CDR3 coding sequence is TGTGCCAGCAGCTTAGCCCGGACAGGGCGGCAGCCCCAGCATTTT. Residues: CASSLARTGRQPQHF.

This CDR3 reads CASSPDTYGYTF. The CDR3 nucleotides are TGTGCCAGCTCACCAGACACCTATGGCTACACCTTC. The chain joins TRBV18 to TRBJ1-2; D is undetermined. Trimming took off 2 bases at V and 4 bases at J, with 5 bases between the two ends. CDR1 and CDR2 from the germline V gene are KGHSH and LQKENI. The CDR3 contains 12 residues.

This chain links TRBV23-1 with TRBJ2-1; 10 bases are shared with TRBD1. TRBV23-1 is known as an ORF, though its function is uncertain. The V gene end was trimmed by 1 base and the J gene end by 8 bases; junction bases not matched to a gene: 11. The CDR3 length is 17 residues. CDR3 sequence reads: CASSQLSQGGTGDEQFF. Here the CDR3 DNA reads TGCGCCAGCAGTCAATTATCCCAGGGGGGGACAGGGGATGAGCAGTTCTTC.

This clone occurred once. This sequence joins TRBV19 and TRBJ2-5; 12 bases are shared with TRBD2. After removal of 3 bases from V and 5 bases from J, the junction contained 4 bases not matched to a gene. From germline, CDR1 is LNHDA and CDR2 SQIVND (reference sequence). The CDR3 is made up of 15 amino acids. The CDR3 sequence is CASSIGLAGGETQYF. CDR3 nucleotide sequence: TGTGCCAGTAGTATTGGGCTAGCGGGAGGGGAGACCCAGTACTTC. Full variable domain (outside the CDR3, taken from reference TRBV19 and TRBJ2-5): DGGITQSPKYLFRKEGQNVTLSCEQNLNHDAMYWYRQDPGQGLRLIYYSQIVNDFQKGDIAEGYSVSREKKESFPLTVTSAQKNPTAFYLCASSIGLAGGETQYFGPGTRLLVL.

V usage is TRBV2 and J usage is TRBJ2-7; D unclear. Germline CDR1 and CDR2: SNHLY and FYNNEI. CDR3 length: 14 amino acids. Deletions cut 4 bases from V and 2 bases from J, with 12 bases between. This CDR3 reads CASSGAQNPYEQYF. CDR3 bases: TGTGCCAGCAGTGGGGCCCAAAATCCCTACGAGCAGTACTTC. The full variable domain, completed using reference TRBV2 and TRBJ2-7, is EPEVTQTPSHQVTQMGQEVILRCVPISNHLYFYWYRQILGQKVEFLVSFYNNEISEKSEIFDDQFSVERPDGSNFTLKIRSTKLEDSAMYFCASSGAQNPYEQYFGPGTRLTVT.

This clone was seen only a few times. V and J are TRBV27 and TRBJ2-1, with D possibly being TRBD1 (6 bases). Germline lookup yields CDR1 MNHEY and CDR2 SMNVEV (reference sequence). The CDR3 sequence is 12 residues long. CDR3 region: CATLGATGEQFF. The DNA for the CDR3 is TGTGCAACCCTGGGGGCTACAGGGGAGCAGTTCTTC.

The chain employs TRBV15 and TRBJ2-3; 10 nucleotides align to TRBD2. V was pared by 0 bases and J by 4 bases, with 4 bases of the junction left unmatched. The CDR3 is made up of 16 amino acids. Germline values: CDR1 LNHNV, CDR2 YYDKDF (reference sequence). CDR3 residues: CATSRDQLAGADTQYF. The CDR3 bases are TGTGCCACCAGCAGAGATCAGCTAGCGGGGGCAGATACGCAGTATTTT.

The chain links TRBV5-4 to TRBJ2-1; 14 nucleotides align to TRBD2. V dropped 6 bases and J dropped 8; count of bases not matched to a gene: 4. The germline V gene has CDR1 SGHNT and CDR2 YYREEE (reference sequence). The CDR3 sequence is 14 residues long. The CDR3 DNA is TGTGCCAGCACCGTGACTAGCGGGAGGGATGAGCAGTTCTTC. It encodes CASTVTSGRDEQFF.

This chain connects TRBV10-3 to TRBJ1-6; D might be TRBD1 (6 bases). The V end was cut by 6 bases, the J end by 7 bases, with 13 bases between. Germline CDR1 ENHRY, CDR2 SYGVKD. The CDR3 consists of 14 residues. CDR3 in amino acids: CAIRAEGGNSPLHF. The CDR3 DNA reads as TGTGCCATCAGAGCGGAGGGGGGGAATTCACCCCTCCACTTT.

This chain links TRBV19 with TRBJ1-1; 10 positions agree with TRBD1. Germline loops: CDR1 LNHDA, CDR2 SQIVND (reference sequence). This CDR3 is 19 amino acids long. The trim removed 3 bases at V and 0 bases at J, leaving 13 bases unmatched. The CDR3 DNA is TGTGCCAGTAGTATGAGGGGCCCGGGGACAGGGGCCTTGAACACTGAAGCTTTCTTT. Translation gives CASSMRGPGTGALNTEAFF.